These 20 T cell receptor beta chains came from one sample sequenced in a study of OX40 agonist ivuxolimab in advanced cancers. Some clones are missing from TCRdb's copy, which holds only in-frame ones; the method was immunoSEQ multiplex PCR. The sample holds tens of thousands of clones, roughly 80% seen once. This specimen was CD4+ or CD8+ T cells sorted from blood, taken in a trial of the OX40 agonist ivuxolimab. Receptor source: an adult with an advanced solid tumor such as melanoma, head and neck, liver or kidney cancer.

The CDR3 bases are TGTGCCAGTAGTATTGGTCCTTTCACAGATACGCAGTATTTT. Its translation: CASSIGPFTDTQYF. The V and J genes are TRBV19 and TRBJ2-3; no clear D gene. From germline, CDR1 is LNHDA and CDR2 SQIVND (reference sequence). There are 14 residues in the CDR3. Trimming removed 3 bases from V and 2 bases from J, with 9 bases in between.

The chain is built from TRBV5-1 and TRBJ2-7, with TRBD1 matching 12 bases. The CDR3 is 17 residues long. With V trimmed by 4 bases and J by 3 bases, 11 bases remained unmatched. From germline, CDR1 is SGHRS and CDR2 YFSETQ. The CDR3 loop is CASSLGTGGDNHYEQYF. CDR3 nucleotides: TGCGCCAGCAGCCTCGGGACAGGGGGCGACAACCACTACGAGCAGTACTTC.

This chain connects TRBV5-4 to TRBJ2-3, with D perhaps matching TRBD2 (5 bases). CDR1 SGHNT and CDR2 YYREEE come from the germline V gene (reference sequence). This CDR3 region has 17 residues. Trimming stripped 0 bases from V and 0 bases from J, with 14 bases between. The CDR3: CASSLGSERASTDTQYF. CDR3 sequence (DNA): TGTGCCAGCAGCTTGGGGAGCGAGAGGGCTAGCACAGATACGCAGTATTTT.

The J gene is TRBJ1-2, the V gene TRBV29-1; D ambiguous. The CDR3 loop spans 9 amino acids. V lost 5 bases, J lost 7 bases, and 5 bases lay in between. Germline CDR1 reads SQVTM; CDR2 reads ANQGSEA. The CDR3 sequence is CSVSTGYTF. The DNA for the CDR3 is TGCAGCGTTTCTACTGGCTACACCTTC. Variable domain in full (rest from reference TRBV29-1 and TRBJ1-2): SAVISQKPSRDICQRGTSLTIQCQVDSQVTMMFWYRQQPGQSLTLIATANQGSEATYESGFVIDKFPISRPNLTFSTLTVSNMSPEDSSIYLCSVSTGYTFGSGTRLTVV.

The rearrangement uses TRBV18 and TRBJ1-1; a weak D match, TRBD1 (5 bases). Trimming left V 1 base short and J 1 base short, with 10 bases between. The germline gives CDR1 KGHSH, CDR2 LQKENI. This CDR3 has 15 residues. The CDR3 loop reads CASSPRQGTNTEAFF. In DNA, the CDR3 is TGTGCCAGCTCACCACGCCAGGGTACGAACACTGAAGCTTTCTTT.

The chain uses TRBV11-2 and TRBJ2-7, with 9 bases identical to TRBD2. V shed 3 bases and J 2 bases; nucleotides not matched to a gene: 11. CDR1 and CDR2 from the germline V gene are SGHAT and FQNNGV. This CDR3 contains 17 residues. The CDR3 sequence: CASSFLTGLAAPYEQYV. The CDR3, as DNA: TGTGCCAGCAGCTTTCTTACGGGACTAGCTGCCCCCTACGAGCAGTACGTC.

The V call is TRBV5-5, the J call TRBJ2-7, with D perhaps matching TRBD1 (6 bases). With 0 bases removed from V and 0 bases from J, the gap between germline ends came to 10 bases. Looked up from germline, CDR1 is SGHKS and CDR2 is YYEKEE (reference sequence). The CDR3 length is 15 residues. CDR3 loop: CASSLGTAHSYEQYV. The CDR3, as DNA: TGTGCCAGCAGCTTGGGGACAGCACACTCCTACGAGCAGTACGTC.

V gene TRBV7-2 combines with J gene TRBJ1-1, with 8 bases aligning to TRBD1. V trimming: 6 bases; J trimming: 8 bases; junction bases outside the gene matches: 8. The germline V gene has CDR1 SGHTA and CDR2 FQGNSA. This CDR3 comprises 13 residues. CDR3 protein: CASSVDRGTEAFF. The CDR3 DNA reads TGTGCCAGCAGTGTCGACAGGGGTACGGAAGCTTTCTTT.

The genes are TRBV5-1 and TRBJ1-2, with unresolved D. This CDR3 is 14 amino acids long. The germline V and J ends were trimmed by 0 bases and 7 bases, with 13 bases remaining between them. Germline CDR1 is SGHRS and CDR2 is YFSETQ. The CDR3: CASSLAPGAVGYTF. CDR3 sequence (DNA): TGCGCCAGCAGCTTGGCGCCGGGCGCGGTTGGCTACACCTTC.

The rearrangement uses TRBV4-2 and TRBJ2-3, with 8 bases matching TRBD2. CDR1 is LGHNA and CDR2 is YNFKEQ in the germline V gene. The trim removed 5 bases at V and 2 bases at J, leaving 6 bases unmatched. CDR3 length: 15 residues. CDR3 residues: CASSLGGLDTDTQYF. CDR3 bases: TGTGCCAGCAGCTTGGGGGGACTAGACACAGATACGCAGTATTTT.

The chain uses TRBV5-4 and TRBJ1-2, with D tentatively TRBD1 (6 bases). V gave up 7 bases and J gave up 4 bases, with 11 bases separating them. From germline, CDR1 is SGHNT and CDR2 YYREEE (reference sequence). The CDR3 has 12 residues. In DNA, the CDR3 is TGTGCCAGCGCCAGGGGCAGCTATGGCTACACCTTC. It translates to CASARGSYGYTF.

This clone has just one count. The rearrangement uses TRBV29-1 and TRBJ2-7; no clear D. V lost 1 base to trimming and J lost 6 bases, with 10 bases between them. The CDR3 length is 12 residues. Germline lookup yields CDR1 SQVTM and CDR2 ANQGSEA. This CDR3 reads CSVEGVALEQYF. The CDR3 DNA sequence: TGCAGCGTTGAAGGGGTGGCCCTCGAGCAGTACTTC.

In this sample, this clone turned up a few times. The chain has TRBV2 and TRBJ2-5; 7 bases map to TRBD2. Per the germline V gene, CDR1 is SNHLY and CDR2 is FYNNEI. After removal of 4 bases from V and 2 bases from J, the junction contained 4 bases not matched to a gene. This CDR3 has 14 residues. The CDR3 DNA is TGTGCCAGCAGTGCCAGCGGGAAACAAGAGACCCAGTACTTC. This gives the protein CASSASGKQETQYF.

Concerning this clone itself: Other DNA sequences in this specimen translate into the identical CDR3. The chain carries TRBV19 and TRBJ1-5, with no clear D. The V gene's germline CDR1 is LNHDA and CDR2 SQIVND (reference sequence). CDR3 length equals 15 residues. V lost 1 base to trimming and J lost 4 bases, with 11 bases between them. The CDR3, as DNA: TGTGCCAGTAGTATAGGAGGGATCGGTAATCAGCCCCAGCATTTT. Translating it yields CASSIGGIGNQPQHF. The full variable domain, completed using reference TRBV19 and TRBJ1-5, is DGGITQSPKYLFRKEGQNVTLSCEQNLNHDAMYWYRQDPGQGLRLIYYSQIVNDFQKGDIAEGYSVSREKKESFPLTVTSAQKNPTAFYLCASSIGGIGNQPQHFGDGTRLSIL.

The rearrangement uses TRBV15 and TRBJ2-5; no definite D call. CDR1 is LNHNV, CDR2 YYDKDF, per germline (reference sequence). Trimming took 0 bases from V and 5 from J, leaving 13 bases between them. The CDR3 is made up of 15 amino acids. CDR3 DNA: TGTGCCACCAGCAGAGATACCGGGTCGGGTGAGACCCAGTACTTC. Its protein is CATSRDTGSGETQYF. The variable domain in full, with the rest retrieved from reference TRBV15 and TRBJ2-5, is DAMVIQNPRYQVTQFGKPVTLSCSQTLNHNVMYWYQQKSSQAPKLLFHYYDKDFNNEADTPDNFQSRRPNTSFCFLDIRSPGLGDTAMYLCATSRDTGSGETQYFGPGTRLLVL.

The rearrangement links TRBV13 to TRBJ2-1; 9 bases line up with TRBD2. CDR1 is PRHDT, CDR2 FYEKMQ, per germline (reference sequence). The CDR3 contains 13 residues. J lost 10 bases, V lost 0 bases, and 1 base had no gene match. Here the CDR3 DNA reads TGTGCCAGCAGCTTAGGGCTAGCGGGAGAGCAGTTCTTC. Protein sequence: CASSLGLAGEQFF. The full variable domain, with the rest looked up from reference TRBV13 and TRBJ2-1, is AAGVIQSPRHLIKEKRETATLKCYPIPRHDTVYWYQQGPGQDPQFLISFYEKMQSDKGSIPDRFSAQQFSDYHSELNMSSLELGDSALYFCASSLGLAGEQFFGPGTRLTVL.

The chain employs TRBV2 and TRBJ2-7, with 7 bases lining up with TRBD1. V gave up 4 bases and J gave up 0 bases; unmatched junction bases: 3. Germline V gene sequence: CDR1 SNHLY, CDR2 FYNNEI. This CDR3 contains 14 residues. DNA for the CDR3: TGTGCCAGCAGTGCACAGGGGCCCTCCTACGAGCAGTACGTC. The encoded protein is CASSAQGPSYEQYV.

V and J are TRBV5-5 and TRBJ1-1; possible D gene TRBD1, 6 bases. This CDR3 comprises 13 residues. V was clipped by 1 base and J by 3 bases, with 7 bases between them. CDR1 SGHKS and CDR2 YYEKEE come from the germline V gene (reference sequence). As DNA, the CDR3 is TGTGCCAGCAGCTTGTCAGGGGACACTGAAGCTTTCTTT. Protein: CASSLSGDTEAFF.

The rearrangement uses TRBV15 and TRBJ1-3; 7 bases line up with TRBD1. J gave up 4 bases and V 1 base, and 4 bases lay outside the gene matches. From germline, CDR1 is LNHNV and CDR2 YYDKDF (reference sequence). The CDR3 covers 15 residues. The CDR3 loop is CATSRGGGRGNTIYF. DNA of the CDR3: TGTGCCACCAGCAGAGGAGGGGGCCGGGGAAACACCATATATTTT.

This clone was counted a few times. V and J are TRBV6-6 and TRBJ2-2; unclear D gene. The V and J ends lost 4 bases and 2 bases respectively, with 11 bases between them. The CDR3 totals 15 residues. Germline-derived CDR1 and CDR2 are MNHNY and SVGAGI (reference sequence). The CDR3 protein is CASSWLAANTGELFF. As DNA, the CDR3 is TGTGCCAGCAGTTGGTTGGCAGCCAACACCGGGGAGCTGTTTTTT.